Below, one T cell receptor beta chain is given with its context. Its cognate antigen has yet to be identified. Base qualities are not at hand, and no much larger clone is one base apart. Deletion took 7 bases off V and 2 bases off J, with a span of 13 bases between the germline ends. According to the germline V gene, CDR1 reads SNHLY and CDR2 reads FYNNEI. From cysteine to phenylalanine, the CDR3 is 14 amino acids long. Only the CDR3 region is kept as DNA, spanning 42 bases read in frame from base 1. TCRbeta CDR3 regions were amplified from genomic DNA by means of the immunoSEQ Assay, a bias-controlled multiplex PCR. The paper's processing steps were these. The number of nucleated cells in each sample was estimated by amplification of reference gene primers within the assay. Sequence reads were collapsed and filtered to measure the absolute abundance of every unique TCRbeta CDR3 rearrangement. Productive Simpson clonality was computed per sample as the square root of Simpson's diversity index over productive rearrangements. TCRdb limited this immuneACCESS table to in-frame rearrangements with V and J called. A share of clones is missing; checked studies link under half to unresolved V genes, and the rest is unexplained. For V, J and clone size, that table is used; D and trimming come from the DNA. Across this sample there are some 150,000 clones, with less than 90% seen only once. The ten most abundant clones make up about 38% of the sample.

The sample belongs to a study of blood T cell repertoires in COVID-19 (dated by TCRdb to the early 2020s). For context, the study as a whole: Collaborator samples came from the United States, Italy and Spain and covered acute and convalescent phases of COVID-19. The prospective study material was composed of cDNA or gDNA derived from T cells, B-cell-depleted T cells, or PBMCs. The dataset comprised deeply sampled blood TCRbeta repertoires from subjects exposed to, actively infected with, or recovered from COVID-19. A freely available public database, intended as a resource for researchers studying the immune response to SARS-CoV-2, is where the repertoires were released. The samples were drawn from the first 160 participants of the ongoing ImmuneRACE study and from 1,254 subjects provided by 6 global collaborators. Nearly every sample came with metadata listing a de-identified subject ID, COVID-19 status, age in years and sex. Where HLA class I and class II types were available, the types were taken from metadata supplied by the sample provider, not from assay-based typing.

Summary of the overall study and its limitations: The amount of clinical and demographic metadata varied by source and participant and was provided uncurated.

Each collaborating institution followed its own protocols to collect whole blood in K2EDTA tubes. For TCRbeta analysis, collaborators shipped samples as frozen whole blood, isolated PBMCs, or DNA extracted from either of those sample types. The chain couples TRBV2 to TRBJ2-3; the best D guess is TRBD2, with 6 bases matching. The sequenced sample was peripheral blood. The receptor's source is a human donor in a cohort sampled during active COVID-19. The DNA sequence is given as TGTGCCAGCATTCGACTAGTTTCCACAGATACGCAGTATTTT. This encodes CASIRLVSTDTQYF.